This T cell receptor (beta chain) was sequenced in a study of cytomegalovirus exposure and HLA in healthy donors. Study-wide results and caveats: What TCR beta sequences reportedly achieved was accurate prediction of HLA-A and HLA-B alleles in most subjects. In an earlier analysis, productive rearrangement rates for most beta V segments clustered near 87% or 30%. Judged likely to be a sequencing artifact was a cluster of highly shared sequence variants.

Between the trimmed V and J ends, which lost 1 base and 1 base, there was a span of 13 bases. From germline, CDR1 is SNHLY and CDR2 FYNNEI. This CDR3 is 16 amino acids long. PCR primers comprised 60 Vbeta and 13 Jbeta primers. Sequenced by immunoSEQ multiplex PCR; TCRdb stores in-frame clones only, minus some. The specimen's table records about 77,000 clones. As regards this clone: Its antigen is as yet unknown.

The V and J genes are TRBV2 and TRBJ1-1; possible D gene TRBD1, 5 bases. The origin of this receptor is a man aged 50-60 years in good health and CMV-seropositive. The sample consisted of PBMCs. CDR3 amino acids: CASSEGRGGRNTEAFF. The CDR3 DNA follows: TGTGCCAGCAGTGAAGGAAGGGGAGGCCGGAACACTGAAGCTTTCTTT.